This T cell receptor beta chain originates from a study of blood T cell repertoires in COVID-19. About the study: T cells, B-cell-depleted T cells, or PBMCs provided the cDNA or gDNA that served as material.

The CDR3 covers 16 residues. With 3 bases clipped from V and 6 bases from J, the junction kept 10 bases outside the gene matches. Looked up from germline, CDR1 is WNHNN and CDR2 is SYGVQD (reference sequence). As processed by the authors: Reference gene primer amplification in the assay estimated nucleated cell counts. The assay was immunoSEQ multiplex PCR, and TCRdb's table has in-frame clones only and misses some. The DNA was the basis for D and trimming; V, J and clone size are from that table. The sample consists of about 120,000 clones, over 80% of them appearing once. Sequencing was done on a sample of peripheral blood. The clonotype was recovered from a woman aged 70-85 years with acute or convalescent COVID-19. The chain carries TRBV10-1 and TRBJ2-2; 7 bases align to TRBD1. Here the CDR3 DNA reads TGCGCCAGCAGTGACTCGGGACAGCATCCACCCGGGGAGCTGTTTTTT. This translates into CASSDSGQHPPGELFF.